These 24 T cell receptor beta chains were sequenced from one sample in a study of post-analysis software for immune sequencing data. Study-wide results and caveats: Among 4 or 5 TRBV segments more frequent in patients than controls were TRBV5-6, TRBV5-1 and TRBV20-1.

Unique molecular identifiers were carried by the TCR beta cDNA libraries. TCRdb re-analysed the PCR reads in MiXCR, keeping a single row per CDR3 protein. The table lists approximately 690,000 distinct CDR3 sequences, approximately 60% of them singletons. The antigens of these receptors remain unknown. The specimen was blood. These receptors were collected from a girl aged 2 to 10 with multiple sclerosis.

The chain combines TRBV6-2 or TRBV6-3 with TRBJ2-3; TRBD2 is a possible D gene (7 bases). This CDR3 has 15 amino acids. Per the germline V gene, CDR1 is MNHEY and CDR2 is SVGEGT. V lost 6 bases and J 1 base, leaving 14 bases between the germline ends. The CDR3 coding sequence is TGTGCCAGCAGAGATCGGGGGGCCGGCACAGATACGCAGTATTTT. Its protein is CASRDRGAGTDTQYF.

This clonotype was counted between two and nine times. The chain combines TRBV12-3 or TRBV12-4 with TRBJ2-3, with D perhaps being TRBD1 or TRBD2 (5 bases each). The ends were cut back, 3 bases at V and 5 bases at J, with 21 bases in the middle. This CDR3 contains 17 residues. CDR3 nucleotide sequence: TGTGCCAGCAGTTTCACGACCGGGACCCCCTGGGGAGATACGCAGTATTTT. Translating it yields CASSFTTGTPWGDTQYF.

This clonotype was detected only a few times. The rearrangement links TRBV10-3 to TRBJ2-5, with a weak D call TRBD1 (6 bases). The CDR3 has 13 residues. V was shortened by 5 bases and J by 0 bases, with 7 bases between the two germline ends. Germline V CDR1 and CDR2: ENHRY, SYGVKD. The CDR3 loop reads CAISQGYQETQYF. CDR3 sequence (DNA): TGTGCCATCAGTCAGGGGTACCAAGAGACCCAGTACTTC.

CDR3 sequence reads: CSARARGNSYGYTF. The CDR3 DNA reads TGCAGTGCTAGGGCCCGAGGTAACAGCTATGGCTACACCTTC. The rearrangement joins TRBV20-1 to TRBJ1-2, with unresolved D. Germline CDR1 reads DFQATT; CDR2 reads SNEGSKA (reference sequence). V was trimmed by 3 bases and J by 4 bases, leaving 15 bases between them. The length of the CDR3 is 14 residues.

This chain connects TRBV12-3 or TRBV12-4 to TRBJ1-1, with no clear D. This CDR3 region has 15 residues. Trimming stripped 4 bases from V and 6 bases from J, with 18 bases between. The CDR3 nucleotides read TGTGCCAGCAGTTCCCTCGGCAGGCGGAGGGCTGAAGCTTTCTTT. Residues: CASSSLGRRRAEAFF.

This chain uses TRBV6-5 with TRBJ2-1, with 8 bases identical to TRBD2. Germline lookup yields CDR1 MNHEY and CDR2 SVGAGI. The CDR3 totals 16 residues. With 1 base clipped from V and 0 bases from J, the junction kept 2 bases outside the gene matches. CDR3 protein: CASSYFGGDSYNEQFF. CDR3 DNA: TGTGCCAGCAGTTACTTCGGGGGGGACTCCTACAATGAGCAGTTCTTC.

This clonotype was detected only a few times. This chain's CDR3 is CASSLKTEMDEQFF. CDR3 coding DNA: TGCGCCAGCAGCTTGAAGACAGAGATGGATGAGCAGTTCTTC. The V and J genes are TRBV5-1 and TRBJ2-1; perhaps TRBD1 as D (5 bases). Germline values: CDR1 SGHRS, CDR2 YFSETQ. V was pared by 1 base and J by 8 bases, with 13 bases between. This CDR3 contains 14 residues.

This chain joins TRBV25-1 and TRBJ2-5; TRBD2 matches at 12 bases. CDR3 size: 18 residues. CDR1 and CDR2 from the germline V gene are MGHDK and SYGVNS. V trimming: 1 base; J trimming: 1 base; junction bases outside the gene matches: 7. Here the CDR3 reads CASSEWGPTSGGQETQYF. DNA for the CDR3: TGTGCCAGCAGTGAATGGGGCCCGACTAGCGGGGGCCAAGAGACCCAGTACTTC.

This clonotype showed up just a few times. The chain joins TRBV20-1 to TRBJ2-1; D is perhaps TRBD2 (7 bases). With 4 bases removed from V and 5 bases from J, the gap between germline ends came to 18 bases. Germline CDR1 is DFQATT and CDR2 is SNEGSKA (reference sequence). The CDR3 is made up of 15 amino acids. The CDR3 nucleotides are TGCAGTGCTATTTCAGGGGAGCGGGGCCACAATGAGCAGTTCTTC. The encoded protein is CSAISGERGHNEQFF.

The chain couples TRBV3-1 to TRBJ2-5, with D possibly being TRBD1 (5 bases). Germline V gene data show CDR1 as LGHDT and CDR2 as YNNKEL (reference sequence). V shed 4 bases and J shed 4 bases, with 13 bases lying between them. CDR3 length equals 14 residues. CDR3 in DNA: TGTGCCAGCAGCCTCCACCAGCAGGGAGAGACCCAGTACTTC. Translated, it gives CASSLHQQGETQYF.

The V gene is TRBV20-1, the J gene TRBJ2-6; TRBD1 might be the D (6 bases). Per the germline V gene, CDR1 is DFQATT and CDR2 is SNEGSKA (reference sequence). The germline V and J ends were trimmed by 1 base and 9 bases, with 10 bases remaining between them. CDR3 size: 13 residues. CDR3 in amino acids: CSARADSLNVLTF. The CDR3 nucleotides read TGCAGTGCTAGAGCGGACAGTCTCAACGTCCTGACTTTC.

The J gene is TRBJ2-3, the V gene TRBV7-2; D remains ambiguous. The CDR3 runs 16 residues. Trimming removed 2 bases from V and 0 bases from J, with 12 bases in between. CDR1 and CDR2 (germline): SGHTA, FQGNSA. The CDR3 region has the DNA TGTGCCAGCAGCTTAAACCCGGGCAGAAGCACAGATACGCAGTATTTT. Protein product: CASSLNPGRSTDTQYF.

The genes are TRBV15 and TRBJ1-4, with 7 bases lining up with TRBD1. J lost 6 bases, V lost 3 bases, and 4 bases had no gene match. The CDR3 covers 14 residues. Germline V gene data show CDR1 as LNHNV and CDR2 as YYDKDF (reference sequence). In nucleotides, the CDR3 is TGTGCCACCAGCAGGGACAGGAGCGATGAAAAACTGTTTTTT. This translates into CATSRDRSDEKLFF.

The gene calls are TRBV7-8 and TRBJ2-3; D is perhaps TRBD1 (5 bases). This CDR3 region has 13 residues. The V gene lost 4 bases and the J gene lost 4 bases, with 9 bases spanning the gap. Germline lookup yields CDR1 SGHVS and CDR2 FQNEAQ. CDR3 sequence: CASSWAGSDTQYF. The DNA for the CDR3 is TGTGCCAGCAGCTGGGCAGGGTCAGATACGCAGTATTTT.

The chain joins TRBV12-3 or TRBV12-4 to TRBJ1-5; D gene uncertain. The V and J ends lost 3 bases and 7 bases respectively, with 7 bases between them. CDR3 size: 12 residues. The CDR3 region has the DNA TGTGCCAGCAGTTTTGCGGAACAGCCCCAGCATTTT. The encoded protein is CASSFAEQPQHF.

The chain uses TRBV27 and TRBJ2-5; 7 bases align to TRBD1. Near its end, the DNA agrees better with TRBJ2-7, so the J call may be wrong. The V gene's germline CDR1 is MNHEY and CDR2 SMNVEV (reference sequence). This CDR3 has 16 amino acids. The CDR3 nucleotides read TGTGCCAGCAGTTTCAGTAGAGGCAGGGGGACCTACGAGCAGTACTTC. Translating gives CASSFSRGRGTYEQYF.

The chain uses TRBV25-1 and TRBJ2-2; no clear D. The V end lost 8 bases, the J end lost 3 bases, and 7 bases lay between the germline ends. The germline V gene has CDR1 MGHDK and CDR2 SYGVNS. The CDR3 has 12 amino acids. As DNA, the CDR3 is TGTGCCAGCCGCTTTCACACCGGGGAGCTGTTTTTT. Amino acids: CASRFHTGELFF.

On this clonotype itself: At one end, the junction sequence differs from germline, possibly due to a read error. This chain uses TRBV5-1 with TRBJ1-2, with unresolved D. There are 13 residues in the CDR3. Germline V CDR1 and CDR2: SGHRS, YFSETQ. The CDR3 sequence: CTSSQPDNYGYTF. The CDR3 DNA reads as TGCACCAGCAGCCAACCAGATAACTATGGCTACACCTTC.

The chain employs TRBV7-9 and TRBJ2-1, with TRBD2 identical over 8 bases. The V segment lost 0 bases and the J segment 5 bases; nucleotides outside the gene matches: 9. The germline CDR1 and CDR2 sequences are SEHNR and FQNEAQ (reference sequence). The CDR3 contains 17 residues. The CDR3 DNA follows: TGTGCCAGCAGCTTAGCAGAACGGGGGGGCCTCCACAATGAGCAGTTCTTC. Its translation is CASSLAERGGLHNEQFF.

The V gene is TRBV7-6, the J gene TRBJ2-3; D uncertain. From germline, CDR1 is SGHVS and CDR2 FNYEAQ. The CDR3 sequence is 12 residues long. V lost 5 bases, J lost 4 bases, and 7 bases lay in between. CDR3 sequence reads: CASSHWSDTQYF. The CDR3 nucleotides read TGTGCCAGCAGCCATTGGTCAGATACGCAGTATTTT.

The rearrangement links TRBV29-1 to TRBJ1-2, with D possibly matching TRBD1 (5 bases). The CDR3 has 13 residues. CDR1 and CDR2 from the germline V gene are SQVTM and ANQGSEA. V lost 7 bases and J 4 bases, leaving 16 bases between the germline ends. CDR3 sequence: CSAGGVQPYGYTF. The DNA of the CDR3 is TGCAGCGCTGGAGGGGTACAGCCCTATGGCTACACCTTC.

This chain links TRBV25-1 with TRBJ2-1, with 9 bases aligning to TRBD2. The CDR3 totals 17 residues. Germline assignment: CDR1 MGHDK and CDR2 SYGVNS. V shed 4 bases, J shed 0 bases, and the junction held 7 bases outside the gene matches. Written as DNA, the CDR3 is TGTGCCAGCAGTGCCGGGACTAGCCTCTTCTCCTACAATGAGCAGTTCTTC. Protein product: CASSAGTSLFSYNEQFF.

The chain employs TRBV5-1 and TRBJ2-3; a possible D gene is TRBD2 (6 bases). CDR3 length equals 16 residues. The V end lost 2 bases, the J end lost 2 bases, and 15 bases lay between the germline ends. Germline V lookup: CDR1 SGHRS, CDR2 YFSETQ. CDR3 nucleotide sequence: TGCGCCAGCAGCTTCCTGGGACTTCCTAACACAGATACGCAGTATTTT. It yields the protein CASSFLGLPNTDTQYF.

The V call is TRBV10-3, the J call TRBJ2-1; TRBD2 matches 12 bases. CDR3 size: 18 residues. CDR1 ENHRY and CDR2 SYGVKD come from the germline V gene. V gave up 6 bases and J gave up 5 bases; unmatched junction bases: 14. The CDR3 sequence is CAISTGTSGSGAHNEQFF. The CDR3 coding sequence is TGTGCCATCAGCACCGGGACTAGCGGGTCCGGGGCCCACAATGAGCAGTTCTTC.